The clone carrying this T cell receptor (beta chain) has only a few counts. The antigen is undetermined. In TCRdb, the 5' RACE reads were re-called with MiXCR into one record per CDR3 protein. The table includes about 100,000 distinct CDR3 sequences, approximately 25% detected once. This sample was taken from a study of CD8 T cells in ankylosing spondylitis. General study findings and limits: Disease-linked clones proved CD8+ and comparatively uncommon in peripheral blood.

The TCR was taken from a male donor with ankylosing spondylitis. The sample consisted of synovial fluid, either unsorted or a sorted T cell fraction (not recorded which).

The CDR3, as DNA: TGTGCCAGCGCGTTCGACAGGGGGGTGCAGTTCTTC. This gives the protein CASAFDRGVQFF. This chain joins TRBV7-9 and TRBJ2-1, with 9 nucleotides matching TRBD1. Germline values: CDR1 SEHNR, CDR2 FQNEAQ (reference sequence). The junction had 8 bases not matched to a gene; V was cut back by 8 bases and J by 12 bases. The length of the CDR3 is 12 residues.